The sample holds many counts of the clone carrying this T cell receptor (beta chain). The entry originates in a study of T cells in Graves' hyperthyroidism and ophthalmopathy. Fresh 10 ml peripheral blood yielded PBMCs. V shed 7 bases and J shed 4 bases, with 10 bases lying between them. Germline CDR1 reads MNHNY; CDR2 reads SVGAGI (reference sequence). The CDR3 extends over 12 amino acids. The source material, RNA transcripts, was used to amplify TCR beta CDR3 regions. TCR CDR3 underwent first-round RT-PCR with the HTBI primer set. One entry per CDR3 protein results from TCRdb running MiXCR on the multiplex PCR reads. The table has about 520,000 distinct CDR3 sequences, approximately 25% seen once.

The chain couples TRBV6-6 to TRBJ1-1, with D hard to call. What was sequenced was blood. The source of this sequence is a woman younger than 45 with Graves' ophthalmopathy. CDR3 amino acids: CASTLFGTEAFF. The CDR3 coding sequence is TGTGCCAGCACCTTATTCGGCACTGAAGCTTTCTTT.